These 25 T cell receptor beta chains originate from one sample sequenced in a study of molecular identifiers for immune sequencing clone quantification. In TCRdb, the PCR reads were re-called with MiXCR into one record per CDR3 protein. The table has nearly 650,000 distinct CDR3 sequences, around 25% seen once; the top ten hold 0.75% to 0.8%. The material sequenced was naive CD8+ T cells from blood, with Jurkat cell RNA spiked in. Subset reported: FACS-sorted CD8+CD4-CCR7+CD45RA+ naive T cells. These receptors were collected from a human donor in good health. Some libraries in this study had Jurkat cell RNA spiked in.

With respect to this clonotype: Relative to the germline gene, one junction end is altered; a read error may explain this. V is TRBV12-3 or TRBV12-4 and J is TRBJ2-7; 9 bases are shared with TRBD2. CDR3 length equals 17 residues. In nucleotides, the CDR3 is TGTGCCAGCAGCTCTTCCCCAGATAGCGGGAGTCACTACGAGCGGTACTTC. Translation gives CASSSSPDSGSHYERYF.

This clonotype has just a few counts. J is TRBJ2-1 and V is TRBV19; 8 bases are shared with TRBD2. V lost 6 bases and J lost 7; bases outside the gene matches: 5. The CDR3 runs to 13 residues. CDR1 and CDR2 (germline): LNHDA, SQIVND (reference sequence). In nucleotides, the CDR3 is TGTGCCAGTAGGGTCCCTAGCGGGAATGAGCAGTTCTTC. Encoded protein: CASRVPSGNEQFF. Using reference TRBV19 and TRBJ2-1 for the parts outside the CDR3, the full variable domain is DGGITQSPKYLFRKEGQNVTLSCEQNLNHDAMYWYRQDPGQGLRLIYYSQIVNDFQKGDIAEGYSVSREKKESFPLTVTSAQKNPTAFYLCASRVPSGNEQFFGPGTRLTVL.

Ten or more counts support this clonotype. This chain joins TRBV12-3 or TRBV12-4 and TRBJ1-5, with a weak D call TRBD1 (5 bases). V lost 6 bases and J lost 2, with 23 bases in between. The CDR3 runs 18 residues. CDR3 bases: TGTGCCAGCAGCCCCGTGTGGAGGAGGGGTATGGGCAATCAGCCCCAGCATTTT. Residues: CASSPVWRRGMGNQPQHF.

In this sample, this clonotype turned up many times. The V and J genes are TRBV29-1 and TRBJ2-1; 11 nucleotides align to TRBD2. Trimming removed 5 bases from V and 9 bases from J; junction bases left unmatched: 9. The CDR3 has 14 residues. CDR1 and CDR2 from the germline V gene are SQVTM and ANQGSEA. The CDR3, as DNA: TGCAGCGTTAGACTAGCGGGACCCGTGGGTGAGCAGTTCTTC. This codes for CSVRLAGPVGEQFF.

This clonotype was observed at least ten times. The chain recombines TRBV6-7 with TRBJ1-5, with 8 bases that match TRBD1. TRBV6-7 is an ORF for which the function is uncertain. This CDR3 has 16 residues. V was clipped by 0 bases and J by 4 bases; unmatched bases: 5. Written as DNA, the CDR3 is TGTGCCAGCAGTTACTCGAGCGGACAGGGTAATCAGCCCCAGCATTTT. Its translation is CASSYSSGQGNQPQHF.

A few counts support this clonotype. The chain employs TRBV19 and TRBJ2-2; the D gene is possibly TRBD2 (6 bases). The CDR3 has 14 amino acids. Trimming removed 1 base from V and 6 bases from J, with 9 bases in between. Germline-derived CDR1 and CDR2 are LNHDA and SQIVND (reference sequence). In DNA, the CDR3 is TGTGCCAGTAGTATAGGCGGGGCCTCCGGGGAGCTGTTTTTT. Its protein is CASSIGGASGELFF.

In this sample, this clonotype turned up a few times. V and J are TRBV6-5 and TRBJ2-3; 10 nucleotides agree with TRBD2. Unmatched junction bases numbered 5, after V lost 2 bases and J lost 0 bases. Germline CDR1 MNHEY, CDR2 SVGAGI. The CDR3 spans 17 residues. CDR3 nucleotides: TGTGCCAGCAGTTACGGAGCGGGGGGGCGGAGCACAGATACGCAGTATTTT. Encoded protein: CASSYGAGGRSTDTQYF.

This clonotype appeared a few times. The chain joins TRBV18 to TRBJ2-5; TRBD2 matches at 12 bases. The germline gives CDR1 KGHSH, CDR2 LQKENI. The V segment lost 4 bases and the J segment 5 bases; nucleotides outside the gene matches: 8. This CDR3 contains 16 residues. The CDR3 region is CASSLLAGGAGETQYF. The CDR3 DNA follows: TGTGCCAGCTCACTACTAGCGGGGGGCGCCGGTGAGACCCAGTACTTC.

This clonotype was recorded a few times. The CDR3 protein is CASSFEMRPMETQYF. The DNA of the CDR3 is TGTGCCAGCAGTTTTGAAATGCGACCGATGGAGACCCAGTACTTC. The chain recombines TRBV7-6 with TRBJ2-5, with D hard to call. The germline gives CDR1 SGHVS, CDR2 FNYEAQ. The CDR3 length is 15 residues. V gave up 6 bases and J gave up 5 bases, with 19 bases separating them. Full variable domain (rest looked up from reference TRBV7-6 and TRBJ2-5): GAGVSQSPRYKVTKRGQDVALRCDPISGHVSLYWYRQALGQGPEFLTYFNYEAQQDKSGLPNDRFSAERPEGSISTLTIQRTEQRDSAMYRCASSFEMRPMETQYFGPGTRLLVL.

The chain joins TRBV19 to TRBJ1-6; D may be TRBD1 (6 bases). The CDR3 length is 15 residues. CDR1 and CDR2 from the germline V gene are LNHDA and SQIVND (reference sequence). With 3 bases removed from V and 7 bases from J, the gap between germline ends came to 13 bases. CDR3 nucleotide sequence: TGTGCCAGTAGTATGGGGTCAGGGGTGAATTCACCCCTCCACTTT. It yields the protein CASSMGSGVNSPLHF.

As to this clonotype: This could be a read error, since a much larger clone is one nucleotide away. The V call is TRBV7-9, the J call TRBJ2-7, with D tentatively TRBD1 (5 bases). Germline V gene sequence: CDR1 SEHNR, CDR2 FQNEAQ (reference sequence). The CDR3 is 13 amino acids. The CDR3 region has the DNA TGTGTCAGCAGCTTAGTCCAGGGCTACGAGCAGTACTTC. Its translation: CVSSLVQGYEQYF.

The rearrangement uses TRBV10-2 and TRBJ1-1, with D unclear. Germline-derived CDR1 and CDR2 are WSHSY and SAAADI. V lost 4 bases and J lost 11, with 20 bases in between. The CDR3 extends over 14 amino acids. The CDR3 region has the DNA TGCGCCAGCAGTGTTGGGGTTGCCATTAGAGAGGCTTTCTTT. Residues: CASSVGVAIREAFF.

This chain joins TRBV27 and TRBJ1-2; weak D call: TRBD1 (5 bases). Germline values: CDR1 MNHEY, CDR2 SMNVEV (reference sequence). CDR3 length: 14 residues. V lost 7 bases and J lost 5, with 17 bases in between. The DNA of the CDR3 is TGTGCCAGCACTAGGGGCCCACAGCCATATGGCTACACCTTC. It specifies CASTRGPQPYGYTF.

This clonotype was seen only a few times. Because it lacks the conserved phenylalanine or tryptophan at the end, this CDR3 is likely a read error. The CDR3 region is CASSESDMWKETQYL. In DNA form, the CDR3 reads TGTGCCAGCAGTGAATCAGACATGTGGAAGGAGACCCAGTACCTC. The chain carries TRBV2 and TRBJ2-5; D gene ambiguous. With 2 bases removed from V and 5 bases from J, the gap between germline ends came to 15 bases. The germline V gene encodes CDR1 SNHLY and CDR2 FYNNEI. This CDR3 spans 15 amino acids.

This clonotype was counted ten times or more. This chain uses TRBV5-1 with TRBJ2-1; D call uncertain. The V end was cut by 1 base, the J end by 5 bases, with 10 bases between. CDR1 SGHRS and CDR2 YFSETQ come from the germline V gene. This CDR3 contains 14 residues. The CDR3 region is CASSLLIGNNEQFF. The CDR3 nucleotides read TGCGCCAGCAGCTTGTTAATTGGGAACAATGAGCAGTTCTTC.

The chain has TRBV5-6 and TRBJ1-1; D unresolved. The V end lost 0 bases, the J end lost 5 bases, and 5 bases lay between the germline ends. The CDR3 has 12 amino acids. Looked up from germline, CDR1 is SGHDT and CDR2 is YYEEEE. The CDR3 protein is CASSLVKTEAFF. The CDR3 DNA is TGTGCCAGCAGCTTGGTAAAGACTGAAGCTTTCTTT.

Notes on this clonotype: The junction does not match germline at one end; this may be a read error. The chain employs TRBV7-9 and TRBJ2-1; the match to TRBD2 covers 13 bases. This CDR3 is built from 16 residues. Germline CDR1 and CDR2: SEHNR and FQNEAQ (reference sequence). CDR3 coding DNA: TGTGCCAGCAGCCCGATACTAGCGGGGGGGCCCCATGAGCAGTCCTTC. Residues: CASSPILAGGPHEQSF.

This clonotype has more than one count but fewer than ten. V usage is TRBV9 and J usage is TRBJ2-7, with 10 positions matching TRBD1. V lost 4 bases, J lost 5 bases, and 9 bases stayed unmatched. The germline V gene encodes CDR1 SGDLS and CDR2 YYNGEE. This CDR3 is built from 15 residues. The CDR3 sequence: CASSLGQGTANEQYF. In DNA form, the CDR3 reads TGTGCCAGCAGCTTGGGACAGGGGACCGCCAACGAGCAGTACTTC.

This clonotype was counted only a few times. The chain has TRBV6-2 or TRBV6-3 and TRBJ1-1; D gene ambiguous. The CDR3 extends over 15 amino acids. V lost 2 bases to trimming and J lost 0 bases, with 10 bases between them. CDR1 MNHEY and CDR2 SVGEGT come from the germline V gene. The CDR3 loop is CASSYPQPVNTEAFF. The CDR3 nucleotides are TGTGCCAGCAGTTACCCCCAACCCGTGAACACTGAAGCTTTCTTT.

This clonotype showed up just once. A much larger clone sits a single nucleotide away, making a read error possible. The V and J genes are TRBV7-9 and TRBJ1-5; D is uncertain. This CDR3 contains 12 residues. CDR1 is SEHNR and CDR2 is FQNEAQ in the germline V gene (reference sequence). The CDR3 sequence: CGSSKTNQPQHF. The DNA of the CDR3 is TGTGGCAGCAGCAAAACAAATCAGCCCCAGCATTTT.

The sample holds many counts of this clonotype. The chain links TRBV12-3 or TRBV12-4 to TRBJ2-3, with D possibly matching TRBD1 (6 bases). V was pared by 6 bases and J by 3 bases, with 22 bases between. The CDR3 consists of 17 residues. CDR3 loop: CASSLSQGYSVTDTQYF. The CDR3 nucleotides read TGTGCCAGCAGCCTAAGTCAGGGGTATAGTGTTACAGATACGCAGTATTTT.

V gene TRBV12-3 or TRBV12-4 combines with J gene TRBJ1-2; D call uncertain. Trimming removed 1 base at V and 3 bases at J, with 9 bases between. CDR3 size: 14 residues. The DNA of the CDR3 is TGTGCCAGCAGTTTAGGGCAGCCCGACTATGGCTACACCTTC. This sequence encodes CASSLGQPDYGYTF.

A note on this clonotype: This could be a read error, since a much larger clone is one nucleotide away. In DNA, the CDR3 is TGTGCCAGCAGTTTAGTGGTTGGGACAGGGGACACTGCAGCTTTCTTT. The encoded protein is CASSLVVGTGDTAAFF. V and J are TRBV12-3 or TRBV12-4 and TRBJ1-1, with 10 bases lining up with TRBD1. CDR3 length equals 16 residues.

The CDR3 region has the DNA TGCGCCAGCAGCCCCGATTGGGGGTATAATTCACCCCTCCACTTT. Encoded protein: CASSPDWGYNSPLHF. This chain uses TRBV4-3 with TRBJ1-6; TRBD1 is a possible D gene (5 bases). The ends were cut back, 4 bases at V and 4 bases at J, with 11 bases in the middle. The CDR3 totals 15 residues. CDR1 is LGHNA, CDR2 YSLEER, per germline.

This clonotype showed up just a few times. In DNA form, the CDR3 reads TGTGCCATCAGTGAGTCGGTTGGGGAGGCGGTCACCGGGGAGCTGTTTTTT. The encoded protein is CAISESVGEAVTGELFF. The chain couples TRBV10-3 to TRBJ2-2; maybe TRBD2 (6 bases). The germline CDR1 and CDR2 sequences are ENHRY and SYGVKD. The V and J ends lost 0 bases and 4 bases respectively, with 15 bases between them. The CDR3 length is 17 residues.